This TCR beta chain emerged from a study of cytomegalovirus exposure and HLA in healthy donors. About the research overall: An analysis done earlier identified approximately 120 million unique TCR beta sequences from about 180 million T cells. General study results and limits: Analysis was carried out at a later point, and it linked a missense DCLRE1C variant to TCR beta V- and J-gene trimming. The likely origin of a cluster of highly shared sequence variants was a sequencing artifact.

This clone has just one count. Antigen specificity is unknown. Amplification used 60 Vbeta primers and 13 Jbeta primers. Libraries were prepared by immunoSEQ multiplex PCR; TCRdb keeps only in-frame clonotypes and omits some of them. Here the sample spans about 170,000 clones, roughly 84% being singletons. J was trimmed by 3 bases and V by 1 base; bases with no gene match: 16. Germline-derived CDR1 and CDR2 are SGHTA and FQGNSA. The CDR3 is 19 residues long. The chain has TRBV7-2 and TRBJ2-5; 8 bases fit TRBD1. The origin of this receptor is a male donor in good health and CMV-seronegative. Sequenced: PBMCs. CDR3 amino acids: CASSLVWMSGRGRKETQYF. In nucleotides, the CDR3 is TGTGCCAGCAGCTTAGTATGGATGTCTGGCAGGGGGCGTAAAGAGACCCAGTACTTC.